The rows below give T cell receptor beta chains drawn from one sample of a study of Graves' ophthalmopathy and Graves' hyperthyroidism. TCRdb reprocessed the multiplex PCR reads with MiXCR, giving one entry per CDR3 protein. The sample consists of roughly 400,000 distinct CDR3 sequences, about 17% of them appearing once. Input material: peripheral blood. These receptors were taken from a woman between 18 and 29 years old with Graves' ophthalmopathy. Both conserved end residues are part of each CDR3. D genes are given only for firm matches. Rows give clone size only sometimes, using once, few, many, or a class for an expanded clone.

j_call: TRBJ1-5; d_call: -; v_call: TRBV12-3/TRBV12-4; clone_size: many; cdr3_aa: CASSLAPWPQHF; cdr3_nt: TGTGCCAGCAGTTTAGCCCCTTGGCCCCAGCATTTT
j_call: TRBJ2-5; d_call: TRBD1; v_call: TRBV6-4; clone_size: -; cdr3_aa: CASSDSSGGQETQYF; cdr3_nt: TGTGCCAGCAGTGACTCGTCAGGGGGCCAAGAGACCCAGTACTTC
j_call: TRBJ1-5; d_call: -; v_call: TRBV12-3/TRBV12-4; clone_size: many; cdr3_aa: CASSFSVDSNQPQHF; cdr3_nt: TGTGCCAGCAGTTTTAGCGTTGATAGCAATCAGCCCCAGCATTTT
j_call: TRBJ1-4; d_call: -; v_call: TRBV11-2; clone_size: many; cdr3_aa: CASSSFGASNEKLFF; cdr3_nt: TGTGCCAGCAGTTCTTTCGGGGCTTCTAATGAAAAACTGTTTTTT
j_call: TRBJ2-5; d_call: -; v_call: TRBV10-1; clone_size: many; cdr3_aa: CASSESRGIQETQYF; cdr3_nt: TGCGCCAGCAGTGAGTCAAGGGGAATCCAAGAGACCCAGTACTTC
j_call: TRBJ2-7; d_call: -; v_call: TRBV6-5; clone_size: many; cdr3_aa: CASVTEFPVKKEQYF; cdr3_nt: TGTGCCAGCGTCACAGAGTTCCCGGTGAAGAAAGAGCAGTACTTC
j_call: TRBJ1-5; d_call: -; v_call: TRBV6-5; clone_size: many; cdr3_aa: CASSPGWGQPQHF; cdr3_nt: TGTGCCAGCAGTCCCGGGTGGGGTCAGCCCCAGCATTTT
j_call: TRBJ1-1; d_call: -; v_call: TRBV11-2; clone_size: many; cdr3_aa: CASSFRVTEAFF; cdr3_nt: TGTGCCAGCAGCTTTAGGGTCACTGAAGCTTTCTTT
j_call: TRBJ2-1; d_call: -; v_call: TRBV11-2; clone_size: many; cdr3_aa: CASSLNNEQFF; cdr3_nt: TGTGCCAGCAGCTTAAACAATGAGCAGTTCTTC
j_call: TRBJ2-6; d_call: -; v_call: TRBV10-2; clone_size: many; cdr3_aa: CAGGGRTLNVLTF; cdr3_nt: TGCGCCGGAGGGGGTCGGACTCTCAACGTCCTGACTTTC
j_call: TRBJ1-2; d_call: -; v_call: TRBV11-2; clone_size: few; cdr3_aa: CASSPIRFLAGQRNYGYTF; cdr3_nt: TGTGCCAGCAGCCCCATACGCTTCCTTGCGGGACAAAGAAACTATGGCTACACCTTC
j_call: TRBJ1-3; d_call: -; v_call: TRBV10-3; clone_size: -; cdr3_aa: CAAGQLLSSGNTIYF; cdr3_nt: TGTGCCGCCGGTCAGCTCTTAAGCTCTGGAAACACCATATATTTT
j_call: TRBJ1-3; d_call: -; v_call: TRBV12-3/TRBV12-4; clone_size: many; cdr3_aa: CASSLSTLLETPGNTIYF; cdr3_nt: TGTGCCAGCAGTTTATCGACCCTCCTCGAGACTCCTGGAAACACCATATATTTT
j_call: TRBJ2-2; d_call: TRBD1; v_call: TRBV4-3; clone_size: many; cdr3_aa: CASSRAPGAGGGSGELFF; cdr3_nt: TGCGCCAGCAGCCGGGCCCCCGGGGCAGGGGGTGGTTCCGGGGAGCTGTTTTTT
j_call: TRBJ2-7; d_call: -; v_call: TRBV12-3/TRBV12-4; clone_size: many; cdr3_aa: CASSLAREGEQYF; cdr3_nt: TGTGCCAGCAGTTTAGCGCGTGAGGGCGAGCAGTACTTC
j_call: TRBJ2-2; d_call: TRBD1; v_call: TRBV2; clone_size: many; cdr3_aa: CASSWDRSTGELFF; cdr3_nt: TGTGCCAGCAGTTGGGACAGGTCCACCGGGGAGCTGTTTTTT
j_call: TRBJ2-7; d_call: -; v_call: TRBV19; clone_size: many; cdr3_aa: CASSPGRFGYEQYF; cdr3_nt: TGTGCCAGTAGTCCCGGACGGTTCGGTTACGAGCAGTACTTC
j_call: TRBJ1-1; d_call: -; v_call: TRBV7-3; clone_size: many; cdr3_aa: CASSLTGSKNTEAFF; cdr3_nt: TGTGCCAGCAGCTTAACTGGCTCGAAGAACACTGAAGCTTTCTTT
j_call: TRBJ2-6; d_call: -; v_call: TRBV19; clone_size: many; cdr3_aa: CASSLRGGGLLTGANVLTF; cdr3_nt: TGTGCCAGTAGTCTGCGGGGAGGGGGACTGCTTACTGGGGCCAACGTCCTGACTTTC
j_call: TRBJ2-6; d_call: TRBD1; v_call: TRBV9; clone_size: many; cdr3_aa: CASDSGTGRSGANVLTF; cdr3_nt: TGTGCCAGCGATTCCGGGACAGGAAGGTCTGGGGCCAACGTCCTGACTTTC
j_call: TRBJ1-1; d_call: -; v_call: TRBV6-5; clone_size: many; cdr3_aa: CASSYSWAADTEAFF; cdr3_nt: TGTGCCAGCAGTTACTCATGGGCGGCGGACACTGAAGCTTTCTTT
j_call: TRBJ2-5; d_call: -; v_call: TRBV24-1; clone_size: many; cdr3_aa: CATSEWETQYF; cdr3_nt: TGTGCCACCAGTGAATGGGAGACCCAGTACTTC
j_call: TRBJ1-2; d_call: -; v_call: TRBV27; clone_size: many; cdr3_aa: CASSLLALQGTYGYTF; cdr3_nt: TGTGCCAGCAGTTTATTGGCCCTCCAGGGGACCTACGGCTACACCTTC
j_call: TRBJ1-1; d_call: -; v_call: TRBV28; clone_size: many; cdr3_aa: CASSLGAEAFF; cdr3_nt: TGTGCCAGCAGCCTCGGGGCTGAAGCTTTCTTT
j_call: TRBJ1-5; d_call: -; v_call: TRBV28; clone_size: many; cdr3_aa: CASSLFDQPQHF; cdr3_nt: TGTGCCAGCAGTTTGTTTGATCAGCCCCAGCATTTT
j_call: TRBJ1-5; d_call: -; v_call: TRBV18; clone_size: many; cdr3_aa: CASSPQSYSNQPQHF; cdr3_nt: TGTGCCAGCTCACCACAGTCCTATAGCAATCAGCCCCAGCATTTT
j_call: TRBJ2-5; d_call: TRBD2; v_call: TRBV5-1; clone_size: many; cdr3_aa: CASSPGGLAGPSGETQYF; cdr3_nt: TGCGCCAGCAGCCCGGGCGGACTAGCGGGACCATCCGGGGAGACCCAGTACTTC
j_call: TRBJ2-4; d_call: -; v_call: TRBV11-2; clone_size: many; cdr3_aa: CASSLVSRGSDGAKNIQYF; cdr3_nt: TGTGCCAGCAGCTTAGTATCCAGGGGAAGTGATGGAGCCAAAAACATTCAGTACTTC
j_call: TRBJ2-7; d_call: TRBD2; v_call: TRBV4-1; clone_size: many; cdr3_aa: CASSQEGGWYEQYF; cdr3_nt: TGCGCCAGCAGCCAAGAGGGGGGGTGGTACGAGCAGTACTTC
j_call: TRBJ2-7; d_call: -; v_call: TRBV20-1; clone_size: many; cdr3_aa: CSARAPGSEQYF; cdr3_nt: TGCAGTGCTAGAGCACCGGGGTCCGAGCAGTACTTC
j_call: TRBJ2-5; d_call: -; v_call: TRBV29-1; clone_size: many; cdr3_aa: CSVGIQGGVWETQYF; cdr3_nt: TGCAGCGTTGGAATCCAGGGGGGAGTTTGGGAGACCCAGTACTTC
j_call: TRBJ1-2; d_call: -; v_call: TRBV5-1; clone_size: many; cdr3_aa: CASSFEGSYGYTF; cdr3_nt: TGCGCCAGCAGCTTCGAGGGGAGTTATGGCTACACCTTC
j_call: TRBJ1-3; d_call: -; v_call: TRBV3-1; clone_size: many; cdr3_aa: CASSNRGLAQGNTIYF; cdr3_nt: TGTGCCAGCAGCAACCGGGGGCTGGCACAGGGAAACACCATATATTTT
j_call: TRBJ2-7; d_call: -; v_call: TRBV14; clone_size: many; cdr3_aa: CASSQASEYEQYF; cdr3_nt: TGTGCCAGCAGCCAGGCGTCCGAATACGAGCAGTACTTC
j_call: TRBJ2-7; d_call: TRBD2; v_call: TRBV20-1; clone_size: -; cdr3_aa: CSARDEREYYEQYF; cdr3_nt: TGCAGTGCTAGAGACGAGCGGGAGTACTACGAGCAGTACTTC
j_call: TRBJ1-1; d_call: TRBD1; v_call: TRBV6-1; clone_size: few; cdr3_aa: CASRQTGVNTEAFF; cdr3_nt: TGTGCCAGCCGCCAAACAGGGGTGAACACTGAAGCTTTCTTT
j_call: TRBJ2-5; d_call: TRBD2; v_call: TRBV20-1; clone_size: many; cdr3_aa: CSARDGGTETQYF; cdr3_nt: TGCAGTGCTAGAGACGGGGGGACGGAGACCCAGTACTTC
j_call: TRBJ2-7; d_call: -; v_call: TRBV13; clone_size: many; cdr3_aa: CASSLAPSTRKQYF; cdr3_nt: TGTGCCAGCAGCTTAGCACCATCCACTCGCAAGCAGTACTTC
j_call: TRBJ2-5; d_call: -; v_call: TRBV7-9; clone_size: many; cdr3_aa: CASSLPGPDARETQYF; cdr3_nt: TGTGCCAGCAGCTTACCGGGACCGGACGCAAGGGAGACCCAGTACTTC
j_call: TRBJ1-5; d_call: TRBD1; v_call: TRBV28; clone_size: many; cdr3_aa: CASSPDRYNQPQHF; cdr3_nt: TGTGCCAGCAGCCCGGACAGGTACAATCAGCCCCAGCATTTT
j_call: TRBJ1-5; d_call: -; v_call: TRBV27; clone_size: many; cdr3_aa: CASSFGPYSNQSQHF; cdr3_nt: TGTGCCAGCAGTTTTGGGCCGTATAGCAATCAGTCCCAGCATTTT
j_call: TRBJ2-7; d_call: -; v_call: TRBV10-3; clone_size: many; cdr3_aa: CASLGTGEGEQYF; cdr3_nt: TGTGCCTCACTAGGGACGGGCGAAGGGGAGCAGTACTTC
j_call: TRBJ2-5; d_call: TRBD2; v_call: TRBV12-3/TRBV12-4; clone_size: many; cdr3_aa: CAGRAGLAGVKETQYF; cdr3_nt: TGTGCCGGCAGGGCGGGACTAGCGGGAGTAAAAGAGACCCAGTACTTC
j_call: TRBJ1-6; d_call: -; v_call: TRBV10-1; clone_size: many; cdr3_aa: CASSDEEKGAGGNSPLHF; cdr3_nt: TGCGCCAGCAGTGATGAAGAGAAAGGCGCCGGGGGTAATTCACCCCTCCACTTT
j_call: TRBJ2-5; d_call: -; v_call: TRBV12-3/TRBV12-4; clone_size: -; cdr3_aa: CASSASTRGTRGETQYF; cdr3_nt: TGTGCCAGCAGTGCCTCGACCCGCGGGACAAGGGGTGAGACCCAGTACTTC
j_call: TRBJ2-5; d_call: TRBD1; v_call: TRBV30; clone_size: many; cdr3_aa: CAWSRDRGFETQYF; cdr3_nt: TGTGCCTGGAGTAGGGACAGGGGGTTTGAGACCCAGTACTTC
j_call: TRBJ1-1; d_call: -; v_call: TRBV7-1; clone_size: -; cdr3_aa: CASSSPAPEQYFGPGTEAFF; cdr3_nt: -
j_call: TRBJ1-6; d_call: -; v_call: TRBV6-2/TRBV6-3; clone_size: many; cdr3_aa: CASSYPGVSLLHF; cdr3_nt: TGTGCCAGCAGTTACCCAGGGGTTTCACTCCTCCACTTT
j_call: TRBJ2-7; d_call: -; v_call: TRBV7-3; clone_size: many; cdr3_aa: CASSLSSSPEGGIWDQYF; cdr3_nt: TGTGCCAGCAGCTTAAGCTCTTCACCTGAAGGGGGAATATGGGACCAGTACTTC
j_call: TRBJ1-1; d_call: -; v_call: TRBV27; clone_size: many; cdr3_aa: CASSLTPLMNTEAFF; cdr3_nt: TGTGCCAGCAGTTTAACCCCTCTGATGAACACTGAAGCTTTCTTT
j_call: TRBJ2-5; d_call: -; v_call: TRBV29-1; clone_size: -; cdr3_aa: CSVDLARGRPETQYF; cdr3_nt: TGCAGCGTTGACTTAGCCCGTGGGCGTCCCGAGACCCAGTACTTC
j_call: TRBJ2-7; d_call: -; v_call: TRBV9; clone_size: many; cdr3_aa: CASSARGSYEQYF; cdr3_nt: TGTGCCAGCAGCGCCAGAGGGTCCTACGAGCAGTACTTC
j_call: TRBJ2-2; d_call: TRBD1; v_call: TRBV24-1; clone_size: -; cdr3_aa: CATSGQGAIGELFF; cdr3_nt: TGTGCCACCTCGGGACAGGGGGCGATCGGGGAGCTGTTTTTT
j_call: TRBJ1-1; d_call: -; v_call: TRBV13; clone_size: many; cdr3_aa: CASSLRYRLGGEAFF; cdr3_nt: TGTGCCAGCAGCTTACGTTATCGGCTGGGTGGTGAAGCTTTCTTT
j_call: TRBJ2-2; d_call: -; v_call: TRBV6-2/TRBV6-3; clone_size: many; cdr3_aa: CASSRSGAGGMAGELFF; cdr3_nt: TGTGCCAGCAGTCGAAGCGGGGCAGGGGGAATGGCCGGGGAGCTGTTTTTT
j_call: TRBJ2-5; d_call: -; v_call: TRBV12-3/TRBV12-4; clone_size: -; cdr3_aa: CASSSKLGWETQYF; cdr3_nt: TGTGCCAGCAGTTCCAAATTGGGTTGGGAGACCCAGTACTTC
j_call: TRBJ1-3; d_call: -; v_call: TRBV11-1; clone_size: many; cdr3_aa: CASSSGGSGNTIYF; cdr3_nt: TGTGCCAGCAGCTCGGGGGGGTCTGGAAACACCATATATTTT
j_call: TRBJ2-7; d_call: TRBD2; v_call: TRBV6-2/TRBV6-3; clone_size: many; cdr3_aa: CASSYSGRGRTYEQYF; cdr3_nt: TGTGCCAGCAGTTACTCGGGTCGCGGGAGAACCTACGAGCAGTACTTC